The 11 T cell receptor beta chains below were found in one sample sequenced in a study of CD8 T cells in Susac syndrome. A quantity of about 0.45 to 1 ug RNA underwent reverse transcription using random hexamers. Each CDR3 protein is one row after TCRdb ran MiXCR on the immunoSEQ multiplex PCR reads. The table records around 120,000 distinct CDR3 sequences, 94% of them present only once. Sequenced sample: CD4+ T cells from PBMCs. These receptors were obtained from a human donor with multiple sclerosis.

This chain links TRBV11-3 with TRBJ1-6; tentative D call: TRBD1 (6 bases). Trimming left V 5 bases short and J 8 bases short, with 13 bases between. The germline gives CDR1 SGHNT, CDR2 YENEEA. CDR3 length: 14 amino acids. CDR3 region: CASSTGQADSPLHF. Written as DNA, the CDR3 is TGTGCCAGCAGCACAGGGCAGGCAGATTCACCCCTCCACTTT.

V and J are TRBV5-1 and TRBJ2-4, with 8 nucleotides matching TRBD2. Germline V gives CDR1 SGHRS, CDR2 YFSETQ. The CDR3 runs 14 residues. With V trimmed by 7 bases and J by 5 bases, 8 bases remained unmatched. The CDR3 loop reads CASRGGPAQNIQYF. Written as DNA, the CDR3 is TGCGCCAGCCGGGGGGGGCCCGCCCAAAACATTCAGTACTTC.

CDR3 residues: CSSSLPGQPNTGELFF. The CDR3 DNA sequence: TGCAGCTCCTCCCTCCCGGGACAGCCAAACACCGGGGAGCTGTTTTTT. This chain connects TRBV29-1 to TRBJ2-2; 7 nucleotides agree with TRBD1. Trimming at V came to 8 bases and at J to 2 bases, leaving 14 bases not matched to a gene. The CDR3 extends over 16 amino acids. Germline CDR1 and CDR2: SQVTM and ANQGSEA.

This sequence joins TRBV5-1 and TRBJ2-2; no firm D call. This CDR3 is 12 amino acids long. Trimming took 7 bases from V and 8 from J, leaving 12 bases between them. Per germline, CDR1 SGHRS and CDR2 YFSETQ. The CDR3 DNA is TGCGCCAGCGGACCCCAACTTGGGGAGCTGTTTTTT. Residues: CASGPQLGELFF.

V gene TRBV20-1 combines with J gene TRBJ1-5; D is ambiguous. The CDR3 spans 12 residues. Germline CDR1 is DFQATT and CDR2 is SNEGSKA (reference sequence). Trimming removed 5 bases from V and 1 base from J, with 6 bases in between. This CDR3 reads CSALGSNQPQHF. The CDR3 coding sequence is TGCAGTGCTCTTGGAAGCAATCAGCCCCAGCATTTT.

The chain joins TRBV6-5 to TRBJ1-1, with 10 bases identical to TRBD1. Losses at the gene ends were 2 bases for V and 5 bases for J; bases not matched to a gene: 8. CDR3 length: 16 residues. Germline V gene lookup returns CDR1 MNHEY and CDR2 SVGAGI. CDR3 sequence reads: CASSYGTGDLVTEAFF. The CDR3 DNA reads as TGTGCCAGCAGTTACGGGACAGGGGATCTGGTAACTGAAGCTTTCTTT.

The chain combines TRBV7-8 with TRBJ2-5; D gene unclear. Trimming shortened V by 5 bases and J by 4 bases, and 5 bases separated the two germline ends. Germline V CDR1 and CDR2: SGHVS, FQNEAQ. This CDR3 has 11 residues. The chain's CDR3 is CASSPSETQYF. CDR3 in DNA: TGTGCCAGCAGCCCCTCAGAGACCCAGTACTTC.

V usage is TRBV19 and J usage is TRBJ1-2, with 7 bases identical to TRBD1. The CDR3 has 16 residues. Germline loops: CDR1 LNHDA, CDR2 SQIVND (reference sequence). Trimming cost V 3 bases and J 1 base; bases outside gene matches: 8. The CDR3 here is CASSIAHRGRNYGYTF. The CDR3 nucleotides read TGTGCCAGTAGTATTGCCCACAGGGGTCGTAACTATGGCTACACCTTC.

This clonotype was seen only once. The chain employs TRBV11-1 and TRBJ1-2, with D hard to call. CDR3 length: 14 amino acids. V was cut by 5 bases and J by 4 bases, with 14 bases left in between. Germline CDR1 reads SGHAT; CDR2 reads FQDESV (reference sequence). CDR3 DNA sequence: TGTGCCAGCAGCCAAAAACCGACAAGCTATGGCTACACCTTC. Amino acid sequence: CASSQKPTSYGYTF.

The rearrangement uses TRBV5-4 and TRBJ2-1, with D tentatively TRBD2 (5 bases). Germline V gene lookup returns CDR1 SGHNT and CDR2 YYREEE (reference sequence). The CDR3 covers 13 residues. V dropped 7 bases and J dropped 1 base, with 9 bases sitting between them. Here the CDR3 reads CASGRTSYNEQFF. The CDR3 DNA reads as TGTGCCAGCGGGCGGACTTCCTACAATGAGCAGTTCTTC.

This clonotype has just one count. The chain couples TRBV19 to TRBJ2-7, with 7 bases that match TRBD1. The length of the CDR3 is 15 residues. In germline, CDR1 is LNHDA, CDR2 SQIVND (reference sequence). V trimming: 1 base; J trimming: 5 bases; junction bases outside the gene matches: 8. The CDR3 sequence: CASSIGDSPFNEQYF. The DNA for the CDR3 is TGTGCCAGTAGTATAGGGGACAGTCCCTTCAACGAGCAGTACTTC.